Listed below are T cell receptor beta chains from one sample, sequenced in a study of graft-versus-host responses after intestinal transplantation. The table came from immunoSEQ multiplex PCR; TCRdb's copy has only in-frame clones and leaves some out. The sample lists approximately 82,000 clones, about 93% occurring once. Their recognized antigens are unknown. The sample here was unstimulated CD8+ T cells sorted from spleen or lymph node cells, taken before transplant. The receptors come from a human donor who was the organ donor for an intestinal transplant. Each CDR3 is given with its conserved first and last residue. The order of the fields is J gene, V gene, clone size, D gene, CDR3 DNA, CDR3 protein. A D gene is named only where the DNA matches it firmly. Size values are once, few and many counts, or a class for expanded clones, and some rows have none.

TRBJ1-2 TRBV6-5 NA NA TGTGCCAGCAGCCCCATGGTTTCGGGTAACTATGGCTACACCTTC CASSPMVSGNYGYTF
TRBJ2-3 TRBV9 once TRBD2 TGTGCCAGCAGCGTAGGGCCTAGCGGGAGCACAGATACGCAGTATTTT CASSVGPSGSTDTQYF
TRBJ1-3 TRBV11-2 NA NA TGTGCCAGCAGGCCACCCGGGGGATCTGGAAACACCATATATTTT CASRPPGGSGNTIYF
TRBJ2-3 TRBV19 NA NA TGTGCCAGTAGTCGGCGGTTGACAGATACGCAGTATTTT CASSRRLTDTQYF
TRBJ1-1 TRBV28 NA TRBD1 TGTGCCAGCAGTCACGGACAGGGGGATATGAACACTGAAGCTTTCTTT CASSHGQGDMNTEAFF
TRBJ2-1 TRBV11-2 NA TRBD2 TGTGCCACCTGGGGGGAGGGCCCGGATGAGCAGTTCTTC CATWGEGPDEQFF
TRBJ2-5 TRBV7-9 NA NA TGTGCCGGAGGGGGCGGGAGGACTGAGACCCAGTACTTC CAGGGGRTETQYF
TRBJ2-7 TRBV4-2 few NA TGTGCCAGCAGCCAAGATCGTCACAGGGAGGGCGGCTACGAGCAGTACTTC CASSQDRHREGGYEQYF
TRBJ1-1 TRBV7-9 NA NA TGTGCCAGCAGCTTACGGTTTAACACTGAAGCTTTCTTT CASSLRFNTEAFF
TRBJ2-7 TRBV4-1 NA NA TGCGCCAGCCGCCAATCCACAGGGAATCTCCACGAGCAGTACTTC CASRQSTGNLHEQYF
TRBJ1-2 TRBV7-9 NA NA TGTGCCAGCAGCCATCAAACTACAGGACATGGCTACACCTTC CASSHQTTGHGYTF
TRBJ2-1 TRBV28 NA TRBD2 TGTGCCAGCAGTCCCAACCCTAGCGGGAGGACCTACAATGAGCAGTTCTTC CASSPNPSGRTYNEQFF
TRBJ2-3 TRBV6-5 NA TRBD2 TGTGCCAGCAGTTCTGTGACTAGCGGGGACACAGATACGCAGTATTTT CASSSVTSGDTDTQYF
TRBJ2-2 TRBV7-8 NA NA TGTGCCAGCAGCTTACGCGGTAATCACGCCGGGGAGCTGTTTTTT CASSLRGNHAGELFF
TRBJ2-2 TRBV6-7 once TRBD2 TGTGCCAGCAGTGGGAGAGCGGGAGGAACAACCGGGGAGCTGTTTTTT CASSGRAGGTTGELFF
TRBJ1-5 TRBV28 NA NA TGTGCCAGCAGTTATGTGCCGGGGGGTCGATCCCCCTTTTATAGCAATCAGCCCCAGCATTTT CASSYVPGGRSPFYSNQPQHF
TRBJ1-1 TRBV27 NA TRBD1 TGTGCCAGCAGTTTAAGTTTCCGGGACAGAGCTTTCTTT CASSLSFRDRAFF
TRBJ2-1 TRBV7-8 NA NA TGTGCCAGCAGCTTAGTGGGGCTGACGTCGGGGCAGTTCTTC CASSLVGLTSGQFF
TRBJ2-1 TRBV18 NA NA TGTGCCAGCTCACCCCTGGACGGGAGCTCCTACAATGAGCAGTTCTTC CASSPLDGSSYNEQFF
TRBJ2-1 TRBV2 NA TRBD2 TGTGCCAGCAGGAGGGTGGGGACTAGCGGAAACACCTACAATGAGCAGTTCTTC CASRRVGTSGNTYNEQFF
TRBJ2-5 TRBV9 NA NA TGTGCCAGCAGCGTAGGAGGTCGGCCGCTAAACCGGCGGGAGACCCAGTACTTC CASSVGGRPLNRRETQYF
TRBJ2-1 TRBV25-1 NA NA TGTGCCAGCAGTTGGTCTACTAGCCTCTACAATGAGCAGTTCTTC CASSWSTSLYNEQFF
TRBJ1-5 TRBV7-9 once TRBD1 TGTGCCAGCAGCTTAGAAGAGACAGGGCCCGATCAGCCCCAGCATTTT CASSLEETGPDQPQHF
TRBJ1-2 TRBV9 NA NA TGTGCCAGCAGCGTCGATGACGGGAACTATGGCTACACCTTC CASSVDDGNYGYTF